What follows describes a single T cell receptor beta chain. Its cognate antigen has yet to be identified. No base-level quality is on record; no much larger clone is a single base apart. The CDR3 numbers 16 residues from cysteine through phenylalanine. The retained sequence is limited to the CDR3, 48 bases, with the frame set at the first base. V is clipped by 0 bases and J by 3 bases, and the sequence between their germline boundaries is 14 bases long. Based on the germline V gene (reference sequence), the CDR1 and CDR2 sequences are GTSNPN and SVGIG. This sample is drawn from a study of cytomegalovirus exposure and HLA in healthy donors listed by TCRdb under 2017. About the study as a whole: In an earlier analysis of 550 to 750 of the donors, roughly 300 Gb of sequence data and approximately 120 million unique TCR beta sequences from about 190 million T cells were reported. An early release that covered about 600 HLA-typed donors contained approximately 300 gigabases of sequencing data and some 87 million unique TCR sequences. Of the approximately 370 genotyped donors, roughly 76% were placed in the genetic ancestry cluster associated with self-reported Caucasian donors. The study aimed to test whether signatures of past pathogen exposure could be identified by cataloging public T cell receptors. The study profiled the T cell repertoires of about 640 subjects by immunosequencing and related them to cytomegalovirus serostatus. Along with the roughly 670-subject first cohort, a separate validation cohort of approximately 110 different subjects was used. To predict cytomegalovirus infection status, the study brought together high-throughput TCR immunosequencing, statistical association of individual TCRs with disease status, and machine learning. A later analysis re-examined previously published TCR beta repertoires from about 700 donors and added high-resolution HLA genotyping to investigate patterns of TCR occurrence. Rather than drawing on any new phenotypic data, the later analysis identified candidate immune exposures from TCR beta sequences and the way those sequences occurred across donors. An earlier analysis of around 580 of the donors used high-throughput TCR beta sequencing to judge whether each TCR beta V gene segment behaved as functional or pseudogenic. Donor age, sex, ethnicity and CMV serostatus were collected together with the repertoire data. A later genetic analysis took genome-wide SNP genotypes for about three fifths of the 666 donors and used that subset as a discovery cohort. All discovery cohort repertoires had been generated on a single sequencing platform. HLA typing covered class I and class II loci at four-digit resolution. The number of typed donors differed by locus: 629-630 for A, B, C, DRB1 and DQB1; 500 to 550 for DQA1; around 610 for DPA1; and approximately 450 for DPB1. Because of strong linkage in the cohort, five DR-DQ haplotypes were treated as single units for association and clustering. On average, over 200,000 unique TCR beta nucleotide sequences were sequenced per donor among 398 genotyped donors of the cohort, with 15% to 20% of those sequences being non-productive. What the work shows at the level of the full study, not this receptor alone: In a later analysis, the rate of TCR association differed among HLA loci, with DRB1 alleles having the most associated TCRs and HLA-C alleles having the fewest. According to the authors, the approach could potentially be generalized to other disease states and immunological phenotypes. Broadly in line with IMGT annotations, most TCR beta V segments showed up in productive rearrangements about 87% or about 30% of the time in an earlier analysis of under 700 of the donors. Sequencing depth was assumed to be roughly uniform across donors in the presence/absence analyses, though that assumption may not hold. A group of highly shared sequence variants was considered likely to be a technical artifact of the sequencing pipeline. Compared with equally common non-associated chains, HLA-associated TCR beta chains in a later analysis were more clonally expanded and had lower generation probabilities. Correlated functional status among segregating V segments might be attributable to linkage disequilibrium, but an unknown experimental factor could not be ruled out. The study gave a list of around 170 TCR beta chains associated with cytomegalovirus. A later analysis reported that several top co-occurrence clusters appeared linked to parvovirus B19, influenza, CMV and Epstein-Barr virus. This cohort had only TCR beta chains sequenced, and the lack of alpha or paired-chain data limited which features could be detected. A later genetic analysis associated a missense DCLRE1C variant with V-gene and J-gene trimming of TCR beta chains, and an independent cohort replicated the association. Some IMGT-functional V segments, including TRBV6-2 and TRBV6-3, could not be distinguished by the 87-base-pair reads and were therefore excluded. The only immune exposure information available for the cohort was CMV serostatus. In vitro tests confirmed that a few of the cytomegalovirus-associated TCR beta chains recognize cytomegalovirus antigens. A further reported finding was that TCR beta sequences accurately predicted the HLA-A and HLA-B alleles for most subjects in the first cohort. According to a later analysis, most CMV-associated TCR beta chains appeared to be HLA-restricted, and the HLA associations seemed to be driven largely by CMV exposure. Because counts were too low, about 15 rarely observed V segments, including chromosome 9 orphons, were left out of the earlier analysis of 500 to 650 of the donors. Because some donors lacked HLA typing at each locus, the association tests relied only on the typed subset. When HLA alleles, especially DR and DQ, strongly co-occurred, TCR associations were difficult to assign to individual alleles. Most TCR sequences were seen in very few donors, while some public TCRs were found in many individuals. A later genetic analysis reported fewer N-insertions in productive TCRs among donors in an Asian-associated ancestry cluster than the roughly 620-donor mean. Specific HLA alleles were associated with 18,000 or so TCR beta sequences at a false discovery rate of 0.05 in a later analysis. In both the original and validation cohorts, the classifier was reported to diagnose cytomegalovirus status with high specificity and sensitivity.

The cohort comprised around 690 healthy bone marrow donors. Cohort members were all nominally healthy when sampled, although unrecorded immune exposures were likely present. The donor tested CMV seropositive and was one of the 289 seropositive cohort members. A peripheral blood sample was provided by each donor, and peripheral blood mononuclear cells were used for TCR beta sequencing. The Qiagen DNeasy Blood Extraction Kit was used to extract genomic DNA from the blood cell samples. Library prep was done by the immunoSEQ multiplex PCR assay. The multiplex PCR relied on a mix of 60 forward primers for TCR Vbeta segments and 13 reverse primers for TCR Jbeta segments. A multiplex PCR assay on genomic DNA amplified the CDR3 region of rearranged TCR beta genes. Amplified TCR beta libraries were sequenced as 87-base-pair reads on the Illumina HiSeq System. The source study handled its data this way. Across the 670 or so repertoires, a later analysis counted tens of millions of unique TCR beta chains, some 11 million of which were shared by at least two donors. A nearest-neighbor algorithm error-corrected the raw reads and collapsed the reads into unique sequences, merging closely related sequences to remove PCR and sequencing errors. Alignment of CDR3 sequences to IMGT reference sequences was used to assign V, D and J gene segments. For a sequence to be retained, at least a six-nucleotide match to both a V gene segment and a J gene segment was required. A rearrangement was called productive if the CDR3 had no stop codons and remained in frame with V and J, and every other rearrangement was called non-productive. Following IMGT convention, CDR3 was defined as the stretch from the second conserved V-encoded cysteine to the conserved J-encoded phenylalanine. Sequences without an unambiguous match to a single V gene segment were excluded from the earlier analysis of several hundred of the donors. An earlier analysis of roughly 590 of the donors called V segments functional above 56.7% productive rearrangements and segregating when the between-donor standard deviation exceeded 5%. A statistical classification framework was developed to diagnose cytomegalovirus status using the catalog of TCR beta chain sequences. In a later analysis, V and J genes were assigned by comparing TCR nucleotide sequences against IMGT/GENE-DB human TR gene sequences. The TCRdist pipeline was used in a later analysis to assign CDR3 sequences and most-parsimonious VDJ recombination scenarios. In a later analysis, each TCR beta chain was defined by its CDR3 amino acid sequence together with its V-gene family, and reads without a unique V-gene family were excluded. As a way to deal with suspected cross-contamination and a sequencing artifact, a later analysis dropped over 550 nucleotide sequences that were highly shared and had low generation probability. In a later analysis, a clonal expansion index for each public chain was calculated from normalized within-repertoire ranks of inferred template counts. A later analysis computed generation probabilities with a VDJ recombination model fitted to out-of-frame rearrangements, and checked the results against IGoR. In a later analysis, hypergeometric tests were used to score TCR-TCR, TCR-HLA and TCR-CMV co-occurrence, with a repertoire-size bias correction applied to TCR pairs. In a later analysis, false discovery rates were estimated by permuting HLA or CMV assignments 20 times. In a later analysis, co-occurring TCRs were grouped using DBSCAN, and TCRdist sequence similarity was added for clustering within HLA-allele-positive subsets. Repertoires with fewer than 30,000 or more than 120,000 public chains, plus five repertoires with anomalous nucleotide sharing, were excluded from co-occurrence clustering. TCRdb limited this immuneACCESS table to in-frame rearrangements with V and J called. A share of clones is missing; checked studies link under half to unresolved V genes, and the rest is unexplained. The V and J calls and the clone size are those of that table, but D and trimming were determined from the DNA. The sample profile shows 150,000 to 200,000 clones; under 80% of them were found once. The top ten clonotypes cover 2% to 3% of the sample.

The sequence derives from a woman in her thirties in good health and CMV-seropositive. The sequenced sample was PBMCs. The chain links TRBV30 with TRBJ2-2; a confident D gene designation cannot be given. CDR3 sequence: CAWSVPGTHDTGELFF. Here is the DNA: TGTGCCTGGAGTGTACCAGGAACACACGACACCGGGGAGCTGTTTTTT.